These 4 T cell receptor beta chains came from one sample sequenced in a study of blood T cell dynamics during melanoma immunotherapy. Noted time point: pre-treatment baseline. TCRdb keeps only in-frame clones here, not all; method: immunoSEQ multiplex PCR. This sample has about 13,000 clones, with about 90% found just once. Specimen: blood, collected from a patient treated with checkpoint blockade. The receptors derive from a human donor with melanoma.

The chain employs TRBV28 and TRBJ2-7, with a tentative D call TRBD1 (7 bases). This CDR3 contains 14 residues. The germline V and J ends were trimmed by 2 bases and 2 bases, with 10 bases remaining between them. Germline-derived CDR1 and CDR2 are MDHEN and SYDVKM. The CDR3 DNA follows: TGTGCCAGCAGTTTAGGCAGGGGGGCCTACGAGCAGTACTTC. Residues: CASSLGRGAYEQYF.

The V gene is TRBV25-1, the J gene TRBJ1-2, with D hard to call. Germline V gene lookup returns CDR1 MGHDK and CDR2 SYGVNS. V was pared by 1 base and J by 8 bases, with 8 bases between. The CDR3 extends over 12 amino acids. DNA for the CDR3: TGTGCCAGCAGTGAATTGGTGGGGGGCTACACCTTC. This sequence encodes CASSELVGGYTF.

The CDR3 DNA is TGTGCCAGTAAGTTCAGGGAATTGAACACTGAAGCTTTCTTT. Its protein product is CASKFRELNTEAFF. The J gene is TRBJ1-1, the V gene TRBV19; possibly TRBD1 for D (5 bases). V was pared by 7 bases and J by 0 bases, with 12 bases between. The CDR3 runs 14 residues. Germline lookup yields CDR1 LNHDA and CDR2 SQIVND (reference sequence).

The chain combines TRBV12-5 with TRBJ2-3; D gene ambiguous. The length of the CDR3 is 16 residues. Germline lookup yields CDR1 LGHNT and CDR2 FRNRAP. V lost 0 bases and J 2 bases, leaving 12 bases between the germline ends. CDR3 bases: TGTGCTAGTGGTTTGGTACGAGGCGGTACCACAGATACGCAGTATTTT. Its translation: CASGLVRGGTTDTQYF.